This is a list of T cell receptor beta chains from one sample in a study of technical replicates of blood from a few donors. This table comes from immunoSEQ multiplex PCR, and its TCRdb copy is limited to in-frame clones, with some not included. The sample yields some 99,000 clones, around 96% seen once. The source material was T cells isolated from PBMCs. Receptors originate from a human donor in good health. Each CDR3 is given with its conserved first and last residue. D genes are given only for firm matches.

CDR3aa: CSVEVRRGYGYTF; v_gene: TRBV29-1; d_gene: .; j_gene: TRBJ1-2; len: 13
CDR3aa: CATSRESGPTEAFF; v_gene: TRBV15; d_gene: .; j_gene: TRBJ1-1; len: 14
CDR3aa: CASSASSPRETQYF; v_gene: TRBV19; d_gene: .; j_gene: TRBJ2-5; len: 14
CDR3aa: CASSHRSSGANVLTF; v_gene: TRBV6-5; d_gene: .; j_gene: TRBJ2-6; len: 15
CDR3aa: CASRGTSRGYNEQFF; v_gene: TRBV6-5; d_gene: TRBD2; j_gene: TRBJ2-1; len: 15
CDR3aa: CASSQDKGDYSPLHF; v_gene: TRBV4-1; d_gene: .; j_gene: TRBJ1-6; len: 15
CDR3aa: CASSAGHGPGTDTQYF; v_gene: TRBV25-1; d_gene: .; j_gene: TRBJ2-3; len: 16
CDR3aa: CASSPGETYEQYF; v_gene: TRBV5-1; d_gene: .; j_gene: TRBJ2-7; len: 13
CDR3aa: CASSQDRATNEQFF; v_gene: TRBV6-1; d_gene: TRBD1; j_gene: TRBJ2-1; len: 14
CDR3aa: CASSIVGTANEKLFF; v_gene: TRBV19; d_gene: TRBD1; j_gene: TRBJ1-4; len: 15
CDR3aa: CAVKQGEGYGYTF; v_gene: TRBV10-3; d_gene: .; j_gene: TRBJ1-2; len: 13
CDR3aa: CASSAFGTEAFF; v_gene: TRBV9; d_gene: .; j_gene: TRBJ1-1; len: 12
CDR3aa: CASSLAQGGIGDEQFF; v_gene: TRBV5-1; d_gene: TRBD2; j_gene: TRBJ2-1; len: 16
CDR3aa: CASSFSAKTGELFF; v_gene: TRBV5-1; d_gene: .; j_gene: TRBJ2-2; len: 14
CDR3aa: CASSTTGGVETQYF; v_gene: TRBV19; d_gene: TRBD1; j_gene: TRBJ2-5; len: 14